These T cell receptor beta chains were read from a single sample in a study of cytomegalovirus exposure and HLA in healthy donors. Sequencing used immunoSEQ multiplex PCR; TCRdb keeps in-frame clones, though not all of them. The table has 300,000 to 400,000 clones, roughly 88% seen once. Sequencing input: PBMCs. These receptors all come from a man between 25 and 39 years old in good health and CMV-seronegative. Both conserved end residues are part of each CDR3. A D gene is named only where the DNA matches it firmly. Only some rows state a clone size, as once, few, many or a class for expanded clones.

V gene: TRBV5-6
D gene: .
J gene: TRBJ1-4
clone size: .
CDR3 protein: CASSKGRGKEKLFF
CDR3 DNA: TGTGCCAGCAGTAAAGGGAGGGGGAAAGAAAAACTGTTTTTT

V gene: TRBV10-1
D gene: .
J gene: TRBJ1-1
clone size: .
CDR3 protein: CASSESGGTEAFF
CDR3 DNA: TGCGCCAGCAGTGAGTCGGGAGGCACTGAAGCTTTCTTT

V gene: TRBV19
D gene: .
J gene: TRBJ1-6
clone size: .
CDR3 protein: CASSIAQGLASPLHF
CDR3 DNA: TGTGCCAGTAGTATCGCCCAGGGGTTAGCTTCACCCCTCCACTTT

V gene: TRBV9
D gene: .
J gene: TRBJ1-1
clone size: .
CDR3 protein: CASGLQGNTEAFF
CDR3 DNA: TGTGCCAGCGGTTTACAGGGGAACACTGAAGCTTTCTTT

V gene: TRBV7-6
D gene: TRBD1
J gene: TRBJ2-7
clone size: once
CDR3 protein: CASSLDEGQGYEQYF
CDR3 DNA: TGTGCCAGCAGCTTAGATGAGGGACAGGGCTACGAGCAGTACTTC

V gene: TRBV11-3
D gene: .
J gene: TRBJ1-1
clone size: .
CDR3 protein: CASSFGGQNTEAFF
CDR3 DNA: TGTGCCAGCAGCTTTGGCGGTCAGAACACTGAAGCTTTCTTT

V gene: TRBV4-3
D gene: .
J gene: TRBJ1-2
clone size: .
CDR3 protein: CASSQLQGRGGYTF
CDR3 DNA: TGCGCCAGCAGCCAACTACAGGGAAGGGGAGGCTACACCTTC

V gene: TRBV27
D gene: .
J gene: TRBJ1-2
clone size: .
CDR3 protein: CASTTPGMWGYTF
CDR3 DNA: TGTGCCAGCACCACTCCGGGGATGTGGGGCTACACCTTC

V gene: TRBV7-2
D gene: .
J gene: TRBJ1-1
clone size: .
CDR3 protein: CASSRQLNTEAFF
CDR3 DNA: TGTGCCAGCAGCCGACAGCTAAACACTGAAGCTTTCTTT

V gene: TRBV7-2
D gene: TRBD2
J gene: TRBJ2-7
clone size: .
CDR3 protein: CASSSGLVVEQYF
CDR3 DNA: TGTGCCAGCAGCTCGGGACTAGTAGTCGAGCAGTACTTC

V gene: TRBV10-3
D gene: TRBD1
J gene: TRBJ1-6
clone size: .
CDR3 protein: CAISESQGENSPLHF
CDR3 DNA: TGTGCCATCAGTGAGTCGCAGGGGGAGAATTCACCCCTCCACTTT

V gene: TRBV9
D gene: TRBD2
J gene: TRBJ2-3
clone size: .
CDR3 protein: CASSVALAEASTDTQYF
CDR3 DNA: TGTGCCAGCAGCGTAGCACTAGCGGAGGCTAGCACAGATACGCAGTATTTT

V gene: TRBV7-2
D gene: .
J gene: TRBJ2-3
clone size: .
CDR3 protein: CASSLSTDTQYF
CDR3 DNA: TGTGCCAGCAGCCTAAGCACAGATACGCAGTATTTT

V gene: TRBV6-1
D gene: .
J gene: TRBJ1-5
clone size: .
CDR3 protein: CASSEAPWDTSNQPQHF
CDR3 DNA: TGTGCCAGCAGTGAAGCTCCCTGGGACACTAGCAATCAGCCCCAGCATTTT

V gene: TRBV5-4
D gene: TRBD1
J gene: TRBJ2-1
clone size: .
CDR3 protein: CASRRDRLAHNEQFF
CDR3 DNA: TGTGCCAGCAGACGGGACAGGCTAGCTCACAATGAGCAGTTCTTC

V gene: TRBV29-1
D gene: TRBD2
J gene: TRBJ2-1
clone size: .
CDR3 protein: CSVEGERGAYNEQFF
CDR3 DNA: TGCAGCGTTGAGGGCGAGCGGGGGGCCTACAATGAGCAGTTCTTC

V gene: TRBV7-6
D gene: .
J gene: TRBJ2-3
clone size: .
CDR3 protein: CASSLRGGTDTQYF
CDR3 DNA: TGTGCCAGCAGCTTACGCGGGGGCACAGATACGCAGTATTTT

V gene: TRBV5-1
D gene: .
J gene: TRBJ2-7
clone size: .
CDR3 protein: CASSLGQAGEQYF
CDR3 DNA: TGCGCCAGCAGCTTGGGACAGGCAGGCGAGCAGTACTTC

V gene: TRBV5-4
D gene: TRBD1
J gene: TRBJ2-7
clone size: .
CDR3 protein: CASSLGGGQGFYEQYF
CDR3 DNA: TGTGCCAGCAGCCTAGGGGGGGGACAGGGATTTTACGAGCAGTACTTC

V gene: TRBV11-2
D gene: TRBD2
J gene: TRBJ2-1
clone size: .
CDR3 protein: CASSLVVTSGGDEQFF
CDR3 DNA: TGTGCCAGCAGCTTAGTCGTGACTAGCGGGGGGGATGAGCAGTTCTTC

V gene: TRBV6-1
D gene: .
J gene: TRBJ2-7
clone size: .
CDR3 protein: CASSEALRGSYEQYF
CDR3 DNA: TGTGCCAGCAGTGAAGCGCTTCGGGGGAGCTACGAGCAGTACTTC

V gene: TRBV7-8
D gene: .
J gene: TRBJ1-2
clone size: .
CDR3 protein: CASSLGAGGDYGYTF
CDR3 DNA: TGTGCCAGCAGCTTAGGGGCTGGAGGAGACTATGGCTACACCTTC

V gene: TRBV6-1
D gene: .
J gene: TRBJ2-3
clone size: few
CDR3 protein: CASSVQTNTQYF
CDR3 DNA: TGTGCCAGCAGTGTACAGACTAATACGCAGTATTTT

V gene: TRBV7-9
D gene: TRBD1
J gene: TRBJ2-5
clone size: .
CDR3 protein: CASEDAGQGTQETQYF
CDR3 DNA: TGTGCCAGCGAAGACGCGGGACAGGGTACCCAAGAGACCCAGTACTTC

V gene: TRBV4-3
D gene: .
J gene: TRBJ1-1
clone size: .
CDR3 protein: CASSQVAVRGNTEAFF
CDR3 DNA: TGCGCCAGCAGCCAAGTAGCTGTCCGAGGGAACACTGAAGCTTTCTTT

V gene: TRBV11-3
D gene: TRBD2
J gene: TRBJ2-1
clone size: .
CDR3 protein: CASSLRSSGEAEQFF
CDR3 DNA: TGTGCCAGCAGCTTGAGGTCTAGCGGGGAGGCTGAGCAGTTCTTC

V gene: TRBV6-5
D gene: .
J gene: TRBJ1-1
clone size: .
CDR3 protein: CASTQTENTEAFF
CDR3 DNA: TGTGCCAGCACCCAGACAGAGAACACTGAAGCTTTCTTT

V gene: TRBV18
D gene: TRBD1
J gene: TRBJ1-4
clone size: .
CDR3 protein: CASSPGTGSRSEKLFF
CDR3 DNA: TGTGCCAGCTCACCCGGGACAGGGAGTCGAAGTGAAAAACTGTTTTTT

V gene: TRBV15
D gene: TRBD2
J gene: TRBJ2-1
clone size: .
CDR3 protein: CAVGTSVYNEQFF
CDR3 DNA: TGTGCCGTCGGGACTAGCGTCTACAATGAGCAGTTCTTC

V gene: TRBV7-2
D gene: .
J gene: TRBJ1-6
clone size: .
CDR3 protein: CASSLSRNSPLHF
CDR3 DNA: TGTGCCAGCAGCTTATCGAGGAATTCACCCCTCCACTTT

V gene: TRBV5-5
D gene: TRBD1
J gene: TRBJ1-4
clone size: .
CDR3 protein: CASSWDRGRSNEKLFF
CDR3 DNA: TGTGCCAGCAGCTGGGACAGGGGTAGGTCTAATGAAAAACTGTTTTTT

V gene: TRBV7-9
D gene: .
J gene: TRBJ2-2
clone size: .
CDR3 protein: CASSGTTNTGELFF
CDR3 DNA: TGTGCCAGCAGCGGGACAACGAACACCGGGGAGCTGTTTTTT

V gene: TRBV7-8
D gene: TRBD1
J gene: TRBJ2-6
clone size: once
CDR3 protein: CASSAGTGGSGANVLTF
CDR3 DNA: TGTGCCAGCAGCGCTGGAACAGGGGGCTCTGGGGCCAACGTCCTGACTTTC

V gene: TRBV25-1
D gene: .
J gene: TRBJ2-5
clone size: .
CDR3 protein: CASRQGSETQYF
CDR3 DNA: TGTGCCAGCAGACAGGGATCAGAGACCCAGTACTTC

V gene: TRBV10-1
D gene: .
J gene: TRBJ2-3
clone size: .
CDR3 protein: CASSSLRGSTDTQYF
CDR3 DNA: TGCGCCAGCAGTTCTCTGCGGGGAAGCACAGATACGCAGTATTTT

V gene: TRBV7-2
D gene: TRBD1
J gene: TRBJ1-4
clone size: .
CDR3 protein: CASSFRDRAEKLFF
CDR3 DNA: TGTGCCAGCAGCTTCCGGGACAGGGCGGAAAAACTGTTTTTT

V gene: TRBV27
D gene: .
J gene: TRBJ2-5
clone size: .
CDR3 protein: CASSLTVQETQYF
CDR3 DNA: TGTGCCAGCAGTTTGACAGTTCAAGAGACCCAGTACTTC

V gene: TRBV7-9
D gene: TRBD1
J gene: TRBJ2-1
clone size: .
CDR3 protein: CASSIQGARDEQFF
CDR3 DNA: TGTGCCAGCAGCATCCAGGGGGCGAGGGATGAGCAGTTCTTC

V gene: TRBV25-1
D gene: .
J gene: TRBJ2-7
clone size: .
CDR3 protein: CASSEGRIPYEQYF
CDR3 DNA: TGTGCCAGCAGTGAGGGGAGGATTCCCTACGAGCAGTACTTC

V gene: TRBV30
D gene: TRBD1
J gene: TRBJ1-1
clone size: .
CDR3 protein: CAWGRTGNTEAFF
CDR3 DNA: TGTGCCTGGGGTAGGACAGGGAACACTGAAGCTTTCTTT

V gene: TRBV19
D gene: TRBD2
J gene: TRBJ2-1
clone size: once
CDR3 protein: CASKGGGFSYNEQFF
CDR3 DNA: TGTGCCAGTAAGGGCGGGGGGTTCTCCTACAATGAGCAGTTCTTC

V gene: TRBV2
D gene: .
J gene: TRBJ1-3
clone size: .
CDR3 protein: CASAGDAYTLSGNTIYF
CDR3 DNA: TGTGCCAGCGCAGGGGACGCTTATACCCTCTCTGGAAACACCATATATTTT